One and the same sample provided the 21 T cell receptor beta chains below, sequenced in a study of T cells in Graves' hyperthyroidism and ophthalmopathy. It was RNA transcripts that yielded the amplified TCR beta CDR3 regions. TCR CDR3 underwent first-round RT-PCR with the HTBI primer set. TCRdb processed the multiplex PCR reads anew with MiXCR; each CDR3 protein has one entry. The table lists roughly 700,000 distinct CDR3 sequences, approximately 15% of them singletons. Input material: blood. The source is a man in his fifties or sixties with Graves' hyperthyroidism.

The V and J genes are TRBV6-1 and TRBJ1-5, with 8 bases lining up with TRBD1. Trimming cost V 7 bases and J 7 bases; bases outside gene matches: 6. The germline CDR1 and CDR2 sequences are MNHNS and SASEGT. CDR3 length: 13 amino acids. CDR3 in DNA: TGTGCCAGCAACTACAGGGGGAGGCAGCCCCAGCATTTT. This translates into CASNYRGRQPQHF.

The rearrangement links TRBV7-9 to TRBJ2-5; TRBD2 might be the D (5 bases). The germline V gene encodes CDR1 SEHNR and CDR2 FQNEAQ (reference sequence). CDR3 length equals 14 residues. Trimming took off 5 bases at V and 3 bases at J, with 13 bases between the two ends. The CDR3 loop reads CASSPTDLEETQYF. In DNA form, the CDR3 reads TGTGCCAGCAGCCCGACGGACTTGGAAGAGACCCAGTACTTC.

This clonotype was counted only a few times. The CDR3 spells CASSPWDSLNYGYTF. As DNA, the CDR3 is TGTGCCAGCTCACCGTGGGACAGTCTTAACTATGGCTACACCTTC. V and J are TRBV18 and TRBJ1-2; the match to TRBD1 covers 7 bases. V was pared by 3 bases and J by 1 base, with 5 bases of the junction left unmatched. This CDR3 region has 15 residues. Germline CDR1 is KGHSH and CDR2 is LQKENI.

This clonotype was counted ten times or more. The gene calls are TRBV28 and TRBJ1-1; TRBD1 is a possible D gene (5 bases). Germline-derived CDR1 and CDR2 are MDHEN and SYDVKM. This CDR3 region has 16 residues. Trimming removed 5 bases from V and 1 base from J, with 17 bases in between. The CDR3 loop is CASSPGGARSNTEAFF. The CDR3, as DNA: TGTGCCAGCAGTCCTGGTGGGGCAAGATCGAACACTGAAGCTTTCTTT.

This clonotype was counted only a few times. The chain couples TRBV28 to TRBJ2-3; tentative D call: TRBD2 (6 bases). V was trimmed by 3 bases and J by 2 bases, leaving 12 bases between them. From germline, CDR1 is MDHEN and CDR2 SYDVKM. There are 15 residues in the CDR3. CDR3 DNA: TGTGCCAGCAGTTTTGGCGGGACGTTCACAGATACGCAGTATTTT. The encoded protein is CASSFGGTFTDTQYF.

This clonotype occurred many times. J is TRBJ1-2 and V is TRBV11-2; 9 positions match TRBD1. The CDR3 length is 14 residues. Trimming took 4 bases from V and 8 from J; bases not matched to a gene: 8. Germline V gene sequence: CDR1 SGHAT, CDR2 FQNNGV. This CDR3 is CASSYTQGAEGYTF. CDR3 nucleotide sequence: TGTGCCAGCAGCTATACACAGGGGGCGGAGGGCTACACCTTC.

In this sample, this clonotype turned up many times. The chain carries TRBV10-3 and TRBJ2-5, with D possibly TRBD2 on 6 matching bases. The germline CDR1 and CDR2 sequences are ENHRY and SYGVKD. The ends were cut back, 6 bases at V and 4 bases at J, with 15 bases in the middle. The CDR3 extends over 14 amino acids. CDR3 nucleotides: TGTGCCATCAGCCCCAGGGACGGGAGAGAGACCCAGTACTTC. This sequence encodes CAISPRDGRETQYF.

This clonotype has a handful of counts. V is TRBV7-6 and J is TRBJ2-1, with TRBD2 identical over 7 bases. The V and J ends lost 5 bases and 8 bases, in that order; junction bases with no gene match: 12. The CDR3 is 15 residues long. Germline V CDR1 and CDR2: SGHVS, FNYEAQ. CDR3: CASSLRGRALDEQFF. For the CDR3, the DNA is TGTGCCAGCAGCCTTAGAGGGAGGGCCTTAGATGAGCAGTTCTTC.

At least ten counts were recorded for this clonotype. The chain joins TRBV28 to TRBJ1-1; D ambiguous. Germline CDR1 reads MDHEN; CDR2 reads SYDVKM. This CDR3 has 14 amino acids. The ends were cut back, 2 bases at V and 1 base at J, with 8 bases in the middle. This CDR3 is CASSLRARNTEAFF. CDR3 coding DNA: TGTGCCAGCAGTTTAAGGGCCCGGAACACTGAAGCTTTCTTT.

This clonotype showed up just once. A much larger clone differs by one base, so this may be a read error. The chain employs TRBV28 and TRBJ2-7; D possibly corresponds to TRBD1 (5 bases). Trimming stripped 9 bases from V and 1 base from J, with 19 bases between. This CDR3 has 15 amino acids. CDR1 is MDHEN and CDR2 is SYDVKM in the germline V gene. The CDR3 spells CARSPGHSRSYEQYF. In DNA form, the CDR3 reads TGTGCCAGAAGCCCTGGACATTCTCGATCCTACGAGCAGTACTTC.

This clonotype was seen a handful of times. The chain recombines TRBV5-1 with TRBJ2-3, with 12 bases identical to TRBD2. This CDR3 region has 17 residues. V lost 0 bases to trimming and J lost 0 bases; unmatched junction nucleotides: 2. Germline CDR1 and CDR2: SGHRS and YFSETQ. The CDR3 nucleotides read TGCGCCAGCAGCTTGGCGCTAGCGGGAGGGAGCACAGATACGCAGTATTTT. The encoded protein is CASSLALAGGSTDTQYF.

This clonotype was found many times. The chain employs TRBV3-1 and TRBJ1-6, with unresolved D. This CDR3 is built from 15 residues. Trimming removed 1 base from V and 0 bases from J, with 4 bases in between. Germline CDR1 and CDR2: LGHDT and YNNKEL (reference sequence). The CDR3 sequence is CASSQGSSYNSPLHF. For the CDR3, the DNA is TGTGCCAGCAGCCAAGGCAGCTCCTATAATTCACCCCTCCACTTT.

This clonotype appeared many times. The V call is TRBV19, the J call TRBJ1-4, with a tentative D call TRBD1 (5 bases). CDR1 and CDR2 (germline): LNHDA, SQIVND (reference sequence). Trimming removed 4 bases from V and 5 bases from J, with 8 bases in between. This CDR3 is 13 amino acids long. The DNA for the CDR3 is TGTGCCAGTAGTAAGACAGAGAATGAAAAACTGTTTTTT. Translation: CASSKTENEKLFF.

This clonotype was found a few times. In DNA, the CDR3 is TGTGCCAGCAGCGGAACCCGGGACACGGGTAACTATGGCTACACCTTC. It translates to CASSGTRDTGNYGYTF. V is TRBV9 and J is TRBJ1-2; a weak D match, TRBD1 (6 bases). Trimming left V 3 bases short and J 1 base short, with 16 bases between. Germline lookup yields CDR1 SGDLS and CDR2 YYNGEE. This CDR3 has 16 residues. The entire variable domain, with the rest obtained from reference TRBV9 and TRBJ1-2, is as follows: DSGVTQTPKHLITATGQRVTLRCSPRSGDLSVYWYQQSLDQGLQFLIQYYNGEERAKGNILERFSAQQFPDLHSELNLSSLELGDSALYFCASSGTRDTGNYGYTFGSGTRLTVV.

CDR3 sequence reads: CASSVGDRVTEAFF. CDR3 sequence (DNA): TGTGCCAGCAGCGTAGGCGACAGGGTCACTGAAGCTTTCTTT. V and J are TRBV9 and TRBJ1-1; 7 bases map to TRBD1. The CDR3 loop spans 14 amino acids. CDR1 SGDLS and CDR2 YYNGEE come from the germline V gene. J was trimmed by 4 bases and V by 0 bases; bases with no gene match: 3.

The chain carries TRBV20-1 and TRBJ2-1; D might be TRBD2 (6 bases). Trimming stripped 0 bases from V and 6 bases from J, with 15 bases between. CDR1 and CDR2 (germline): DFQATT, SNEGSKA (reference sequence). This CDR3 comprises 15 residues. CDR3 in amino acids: CSARDAHPGGNEQFF. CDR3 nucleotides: TGCAGTGCTAGAGACGCCCACCCCGGGGGCAATGAGCAGTTCTTC.

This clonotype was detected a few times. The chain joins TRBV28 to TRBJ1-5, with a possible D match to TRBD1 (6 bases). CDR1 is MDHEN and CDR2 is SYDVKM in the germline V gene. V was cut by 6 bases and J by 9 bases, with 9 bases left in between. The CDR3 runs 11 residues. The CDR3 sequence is CASSQGLPQHF. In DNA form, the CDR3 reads TGTGCCAGCAGCCAGGGGTTGCCCCAGCATTTT.

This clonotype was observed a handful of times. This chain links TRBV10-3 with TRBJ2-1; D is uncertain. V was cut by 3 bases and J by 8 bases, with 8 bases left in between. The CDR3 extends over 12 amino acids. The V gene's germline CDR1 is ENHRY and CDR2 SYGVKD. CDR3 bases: TGTGCCATCAGTGATAGACACCATGAGCAGTTCTTC. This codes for CAISDRHHEQFF.

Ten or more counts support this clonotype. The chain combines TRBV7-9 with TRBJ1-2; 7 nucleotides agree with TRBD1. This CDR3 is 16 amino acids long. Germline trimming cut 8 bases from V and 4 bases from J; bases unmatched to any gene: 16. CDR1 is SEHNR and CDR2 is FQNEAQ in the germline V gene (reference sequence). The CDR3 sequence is CASLRGAGGLSYGYTF. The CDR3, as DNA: TGTGCCAGCCTTCGTGGGGCAGGGGGTCTATCCTATGGCTACACCTTC.

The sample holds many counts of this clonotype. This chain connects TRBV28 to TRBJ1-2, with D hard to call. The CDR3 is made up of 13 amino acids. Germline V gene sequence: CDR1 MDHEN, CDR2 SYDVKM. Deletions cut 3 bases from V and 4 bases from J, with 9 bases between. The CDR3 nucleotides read TGTGCCAGCAGTTTGTCCAAGTTCTATGGCTACACCTTC. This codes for CASSLSKFYGYTF.

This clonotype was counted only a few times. This CDR3 is CAISESGGLNEKLFF. CDR3 in DNA: TGTGCCATCAGTGAGTCTGGGGGGCTGAATGAAAAACTGTTTTTT. The chain combines TRBV10-3 with TRBJ1-4; the D gene is possibly TRBD1 (6 bases). Germline V gene data show CDR1 as ENHRY and CDR2 as SYGVKD. V lost 0 bases and J lost 5, with 10 bases in between. CDR3 length equals 15 residues.